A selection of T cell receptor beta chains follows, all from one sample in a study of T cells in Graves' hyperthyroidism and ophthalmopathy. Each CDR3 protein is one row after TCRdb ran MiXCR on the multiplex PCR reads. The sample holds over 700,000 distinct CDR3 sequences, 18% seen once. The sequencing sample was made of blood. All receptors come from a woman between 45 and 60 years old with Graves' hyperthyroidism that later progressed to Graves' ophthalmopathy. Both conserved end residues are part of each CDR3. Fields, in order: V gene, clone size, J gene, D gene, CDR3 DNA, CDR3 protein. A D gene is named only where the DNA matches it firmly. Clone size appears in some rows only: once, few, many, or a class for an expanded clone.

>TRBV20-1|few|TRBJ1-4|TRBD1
TGCAGTGCTAAGCCCGGGACAGATAATGAAAAACTGTTTTTT
CSAKPGTDNEKLFF
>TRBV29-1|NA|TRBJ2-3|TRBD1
TGCAGCGCCCCGGGACAGGGTACCCAAGATACGCAGTATTTT
CSAPGQGTQDTQYF
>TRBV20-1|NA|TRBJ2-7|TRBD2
TGCAGTGCTAGCCCCCTTGGGGGGGAATACGAGCAGTACTTC
CSASPLGGEYEQYF
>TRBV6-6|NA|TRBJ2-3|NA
TGTGCCAGCAGTTACCAGGATTCTAGCACAGATACGCAGTATTTT
CASSYQDSSTDTQYF
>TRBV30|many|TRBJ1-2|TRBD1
TGTGCCTATACCGGACAGGGCTTTAACTATGGCTACACCTTC
CAYTGQGFNYGYTF
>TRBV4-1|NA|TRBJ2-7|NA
TGCGCCAGCAGCCTTAGTGCAGCGAATGCCTACGAGCAGTACTTC
CASSLSAANAYEQYF
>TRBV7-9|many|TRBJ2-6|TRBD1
TGTGCCAGCAGCTTATGGGGACAGGGGATCGCTGGGGCCAACGTCCTGACTTTC
CASSLWGQGIAGANVLTF
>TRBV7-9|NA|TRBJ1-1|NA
TGTGCCAGCAGCTTGGGAGAAGGGGAGGCTTTCTTT
CASSLGEGEAFF
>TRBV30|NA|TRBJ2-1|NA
TGTGCCTGGAGTAGATACAATGAGCAGTTCTTC
CAWSRYNEQFF
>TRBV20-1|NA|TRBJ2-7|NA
TGCAGTGCTAGGGCGTGGGGCGGTACCTACGAGCAGTACTTC
CSARAWGGTYEQYF
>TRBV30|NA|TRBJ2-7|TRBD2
TGTGCCTGGAGTCCGGGAGGGGAGCAGTACTTC
CAWSPGGEQYF
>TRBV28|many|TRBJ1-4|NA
TGTGCCAGCAGTCCGGCAGGGGCGAGTAATGAAAAACTGTTTTTT
CASSPAGASNEKLFF
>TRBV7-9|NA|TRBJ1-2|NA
TGTGCCAGCAGCCCCGGACAGACTCTCTATGGCTACACCTTC
CASSPGQTLYGYTF
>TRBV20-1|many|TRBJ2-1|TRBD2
TGCAGTGCTAGGCTCGCGGGGGGGACATTTGAGCAGTTCTTC
CSARLAGGTFEQFF
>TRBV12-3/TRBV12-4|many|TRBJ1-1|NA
TGTGCCAGCAGCCAGCCCGGGACATTCAACACTGAAGCTTTCTTT
CASSQPGTFNTEAFF
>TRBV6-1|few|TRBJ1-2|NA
TGTGCCAGCAGTGACGGGACTTTGGGAAACTATGGCTACACCTTC
CASSDGTLGNYGYTF
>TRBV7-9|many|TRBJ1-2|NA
TGTGCCAGCAGCTTTGACAGTTTATTGTATGGCTACACCTTC
CASSFDSLLYGYTF
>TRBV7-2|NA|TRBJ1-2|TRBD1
TGTGCCAGCAGCCCGGACAGGCTAGTGGGTGGCTACACCTTC
CASSPDRLVGGYTF
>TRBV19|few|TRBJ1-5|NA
TGTGCCAGTAGTATAGCCCAGGCAGCCGGTCAGCCCCAGCATTTT
CASSIAQAAGQPQHF
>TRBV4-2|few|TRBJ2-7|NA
TGTGCCAGCAGCCAAGGTCGGACTGACTACGAGCAGTACTTC
CASSQGRTDYEQYF
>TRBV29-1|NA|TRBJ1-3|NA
TGCAGCGTTGCAGGGGCTGGAAACACCATATATTTT
CSVAGAGNTIYF
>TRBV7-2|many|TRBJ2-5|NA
TGTGCCAGCAGCTTAGCGCCGGTCTATAGGCCTCCGGGAGAGACCCAGTACTTC
CASSLAPVYRPPGETQYF
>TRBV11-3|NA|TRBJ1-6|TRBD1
TGTGCCAGCAGCTCCCACTTGACAGGGGTATCACCCCTCCACTTT
CASSSHLTGVSPLHF
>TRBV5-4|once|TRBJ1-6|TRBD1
TGTGCCAGCAGCTTGGGGGGGACAGGGGAACAGAGCTCCTATAATTCACCCCTCCACTTT
CASSLGGTGEQSSYNSPLHF
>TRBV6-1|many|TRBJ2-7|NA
TGTGCCAGCAGTGAGCACAGAGCCTACGAGCAGTACTTC
CASSEHRAYEQYF
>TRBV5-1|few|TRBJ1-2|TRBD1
TGCGCCAGCAGCTTGGAGGGGGCGCAGGTCAATGGCTACACCTTC
CASSLEGAQVNGYTF
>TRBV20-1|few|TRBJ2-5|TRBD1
TGCAGTGCTTTCGGAAGGGGGCAATTAGAGACCCAGTACTTC
CSAFGRGQLETQYF
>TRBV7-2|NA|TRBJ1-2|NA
TGTGCCAGCAGCTTAGCTTCCGGGATGGATGGCTACACCTTC
CASSLASGMDGYTF
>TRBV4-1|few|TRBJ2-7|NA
TGCGCCAGCAGCCAAGGTTGGGGTGGGACCTACGAGCAGTACTTC
CASSQGWGGTYEQYF
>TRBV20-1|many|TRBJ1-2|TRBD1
TGCAGTGCCCCTAAACCGGGACAGAGGAACTATGGCTACACCTTC
CSAPKPGQRNYGYTF
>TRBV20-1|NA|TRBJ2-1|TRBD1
TGCAGTGCGCCGGAGGGACAGGGAATGGGTGAGCAGTTCTTC
CSAPEGQGMGEQFF
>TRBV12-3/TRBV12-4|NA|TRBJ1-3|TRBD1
TGTGCCAGCGACTACAGGGGAAGAAGCTCTGGAAACACCATATATTTT
CASDYRGRSSGNTIYF
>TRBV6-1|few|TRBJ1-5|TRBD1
TGTGCCAGCAGACCTGACAGGGGAACAAATCAGCCCCAGCATTTT
CASRPDRGTNQPQHF
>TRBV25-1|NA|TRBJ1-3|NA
TGTGCCAGCAGTGAGGGGTTCCGTAGCTCTGGAAACACCATATATTTT
CASSEGFRSSGNTIYF
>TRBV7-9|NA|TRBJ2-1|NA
TGTGCCAGCAGCTCAAGGGGGGGTACCTCCTACAATGAGCAGTTCTTC
CASSSRGGTSYNEQFF
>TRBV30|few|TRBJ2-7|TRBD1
TGTGCCTGGAGTGAAGGGACAGCCGGAACCTACGAGCAGTACTTC
CAWSEGTAGTYEQYF
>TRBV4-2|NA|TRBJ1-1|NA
TGTGCCAGCAGTCACCAGCCGAGGGGCGACACTGAAGCTTTCTTT
CASSHQPRGDTEAFF
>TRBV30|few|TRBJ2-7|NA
TGTGCCTGGAGTGTAAGTATGGCCTACGAGCAGTACTTC
CAWSVSMAYEQYF
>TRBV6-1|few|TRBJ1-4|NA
TGTGCCAGCGGACTATATAACAGCGGTGAAAAACTGTTTTTT
CASGLYNSGEKLFF
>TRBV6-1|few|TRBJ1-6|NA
TGTGCCAGCAGTCCCGACGGAATAGGTTGGCGGGACAATTCACCCCTCCACTTT
CASSPDGIGWRDNSPLHF
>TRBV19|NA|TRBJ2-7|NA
TGTGCCAGTAGCCACGGACCGGGCGAGCAGTACTTC
CASSHGPGEQYF
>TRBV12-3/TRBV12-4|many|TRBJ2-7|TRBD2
TGTGCCAGCAGTTTACCCCCCGTAGCGGGGGGTTACGAGCAGTACTTC
CASSLPPVAGGYEQYF